The TCR beta chain described here comes from a study of blood T cell repertoires in COVID-19. The V end lost 8 bases, the J end lost 7 bases, and 15 bases lay between the germline ends. Germline V gene lookup returns CDR1 LNHDA and CDR2 SQIVND (reference sequence). The CDR3 extends over 13 amino acids. In the source study's methods: Estimated nucleated cell counts came from reference gene primer amplification. Assay: immunoSEQ multiplex PCR; the TCRdb copy retains only in-frame clones and omits some. V and J calls and clone size are copied from that table; D and trimming were computed from the DNA. The data hold around 80,000 clones, with about 80% observed a single time.

The chain carries TRBV19 and TRBJ1-5; D ambiguous. This TCR was recovered from a man aged 50 or older with active or convalescent COVID-19. Sequencing was carried out using peripheral blood. The CDR3 coding sequence is TGTGCCAGTCAAAGTGCAGGTCTCCAGCCCCAGCATTTT. This encodes CASQSAGLQPQHF. The whole variable domain, filled in from reference TRBV19 and TRBJ1-5, reads DGGITQSPKYLFRKEGQNVTLSCEQNLNHDAMYWYRQDPGQGLRLIYYSQIVNDFQKGDIAEGYSVSREKKESFPLTVTSAQKNPTAFYLCASQSAGLQPQHFGDGTRLSIL.